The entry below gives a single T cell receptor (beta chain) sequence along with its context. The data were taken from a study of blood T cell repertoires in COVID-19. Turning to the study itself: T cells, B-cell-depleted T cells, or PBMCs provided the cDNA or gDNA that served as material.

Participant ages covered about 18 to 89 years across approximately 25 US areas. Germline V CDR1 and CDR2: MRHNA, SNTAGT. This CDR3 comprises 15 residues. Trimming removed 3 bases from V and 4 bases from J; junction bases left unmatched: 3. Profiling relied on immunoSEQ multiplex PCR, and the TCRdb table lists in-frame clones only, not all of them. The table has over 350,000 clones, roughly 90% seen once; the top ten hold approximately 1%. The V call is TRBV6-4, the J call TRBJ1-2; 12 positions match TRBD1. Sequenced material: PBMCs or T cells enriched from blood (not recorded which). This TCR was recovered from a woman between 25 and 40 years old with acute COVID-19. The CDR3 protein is CASSEGTGGVYGYTF. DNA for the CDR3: TGTGCCAGCAGTGAAGGGACAGGGGGCGTCTATGGCTACACCTTC.